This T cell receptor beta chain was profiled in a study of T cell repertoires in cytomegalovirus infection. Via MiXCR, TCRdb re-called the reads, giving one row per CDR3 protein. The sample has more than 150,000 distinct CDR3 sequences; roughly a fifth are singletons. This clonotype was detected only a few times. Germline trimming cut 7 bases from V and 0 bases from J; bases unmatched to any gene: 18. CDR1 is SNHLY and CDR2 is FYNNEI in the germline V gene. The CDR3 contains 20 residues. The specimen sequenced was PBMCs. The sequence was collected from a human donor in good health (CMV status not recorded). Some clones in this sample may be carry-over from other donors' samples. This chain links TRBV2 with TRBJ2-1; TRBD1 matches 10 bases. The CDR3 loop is CASNQMTGGLSTISYNEQFF. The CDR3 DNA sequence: TGTGCCAGCAACCAAATGACAGGGGGCTTATCAACAATCTCCTACAATGAGCAGTTCTTC.